Below are 12 T cell receptor beta chains sequenced from a single sample in a study of T cell responses to AZD1222 COVID-19 vaccine. Sequencing used immunoSEQ multiplex PCR; TCRdb keeps in-frame clones, though not all of them. The sample consists of 40,000 to 60,000 clones, just over 85% of them appearing once. The sample here was peripheral blood, taken 28 days after the second AZD1222 dose. These receptors all come from an adult who received the AZD1222 COVID-19 vaccine.

V gene TRBV30 combines with J gene TRBJ1-6; D uncertain. With 0 bases removed from V and 0 bases from J, the gap between germline ends came to 9 bases. CDR1 GTSNPN and CDR2 SVGIG come from the germline V gene (reference sequence). The CDR3 runs to 16 residues. The CDR3 sequence: CAWSVRRSSYNSPLHF. The CDR3 region has the DNA TGTGCCTGGAGTGTACGACGGAGCTCCTATAATTCACCCCTCCACTTT.

The chain employs TRBV6-4 and TRBJ2-3; D is unresolved. The V and J ends lost 3 bases and 5 bases respectively, with 12 bases between them. This CDR3 has 14 amino acids. Germline CDR1 reads MRHNA; CDR2 reads SNTAGT. The CDR3 DNA follows: TGTGCCAGCAGTGATTTGGTGGTGGGAGATACGCAGTATTTT. This sequence encodes CASSDLVVGDTQYF.

This sequence joins TRBV28 and TRBJ2-7, with TRBD2 matching 13 bases. Looked up from germline, CDR1 is MDHEN and CDR2 is SYDVKM. The CDR3 covers 18 residues. Unmatched junction bases numbered 13, after V lost 6 bases and J lost 2 bases. The CDR3 DNA is TGTGCCAGCAGCCCGATGACTAGCGGGAGGCCCCGACCCTACGAGCAGTACTTC. Encoded protein: CASSPMTSGRPRPYEQYF.

V usage is TRBV21-1 and J usage is TRBJ1-5. TRBV21-1 has pseudogene status. CDR3 length: 16 residues. CDR3 residues: CASTRRAPVAHQPQHF. The CDR3 region has the DNA TGTGCCAGCACTCGTCGGGCTCCTGTAGCGCATCAGCCCCAGCATTTT.

The chain employs TRBV27 and TRBJ2-3, with 7 bases fitting TRBD1. After removal of 6 bases from V and 1 base from J, the junction contained 1 base not matched to a gene. Germline V gene data show CDR1 as MNHEY and CDR2 as SMNVEV (reference sequence). The CDR3 is 13 amino acids. The CDR3 DNA is TGTGCCAGCAGGGGGACAGGCACAGATACGCAGTATTTT. It translates to CASRGTGTDTQYF.

The V call is TRBV10-3, the J call TRBJ1-5; TRBD1 matches at 12 bases. The CDR3 is 14 amino acids. CDR1 ENHRY and CDR2 SYGVKD come from the germline V gene. The junction had 5 bases not matched to a gene; V was cut back by 10 bases and J by 4 bases. The chain's CDR3 is CASKGQGANQPQHF. CDR3 nucleotide sequence: TGTGCCAGCAAGGGACAGGGGGCGAATCAGCCCCAGCATTTT.

This clone was counted a single time. The genes are TRBV29-1 and TRBJ2-1; tentative D call: TRBD2 (6 bases). CDR1 and CDR2 from the germline V gene are SQVTM and ANQGSEA. Between the trimmed V and J ends, which lost 3 bases and 5 bases, there was a span of 14 bases. The CDR3 is made up of 14 amino acids. The DNA of the CDR3 is TGCAGCGTTGAGGGGGGAATCCTCAACAATGAGCAGTTCTTC. Its translation: CSVEGGILNNEQFF.

The gene calls are TRBV19 and TRBJ1-4; no firm D call. Trimming removed 1 base from V and 5 bases from J, with 14 bases in between. CDR3 length: 16 amino acids. Germline CDR1 and CDR2: LNHDA and SQIVND (reference sequence). The CDR3 DNA reads as TGTGCCAGTAGTATAGGACTCTCACCCAGGAATGAAAAACTGTTTTTT. Translating it yields CASSIGLSPRNEKLFF.

The rearrangement links TRBV7-9 to TRBJ2-1, with 9 positions matching TRBD2. From germline, CDR1 is SEHNR and CDR2 FQNEAQ (reference sequence). This CDR3 region has 16 residues. Trimming cost V 6 bases and J 2 bases; bases outside gene matches: 8. In nucleotides, the CDR3 is TGTGCCAGCAGTCACCGACTAGCGGTCACCTACAATGAGCAGTTCTTC. Protein product: CASSHRLAVTYNEQFF.

The chain links TRBV28 to TRBJ2-4, with D tentatively TRBD2 (5 bases). This CDR3 contains 13 residues. Germline V gene data show CDR1 as MDHEN and CDR2 as SYDVKM. V shed 6 bases and J shed 8 bases, with 14 bases lying between them. CDR3 in amino acids: CASSLAGVDIQYF. The CDR3 DNA reads as TGTGCCAGCAGCCTAGCTGGGGTGGACATTCAGTACTTC.

V is TRBV12-3 or TRBV12-4 and J is TRBJ1-2, with a tentative D call TRBD1 (6 bases). Trimming left V 6 bases short and J 8 bases short, with 13 bases between. The CDR3 sequence is 12 residues long. The CDR3 nucleotides are TGTGCCAGCAGGACAACAGGGAGGGGCTACACCTTC. Protein sequence: CASRTTGRGYTF.

This clone was detected only a few times. The CDR3 bases are TGCAGCATTGGACAGGGGGGGGATGCGGAGACCCAGTACTTC. Translated: CSIGQGGDAETQYF. The chain joins TRBV29-1 to TRBJ2-5; 10 bases map to TRBD1. The ends lost 8 bases at V and 5 bases at J; junction bases unmatched: 11. Germline lookup yields CDR1 SQVTM and CDR2 ANQGSEA. This CDR3 has 14 amino acids.